The rows below give T cell receptor beta chains drawn from one sample of a study of cytomegalovirus exposure and HLA in healthy donors. The assay was immunoSEQ multiplex PCR, and TCRdb's table has in-frame clones only and misses some. The sample has 100,000 to 120,000 clones, roughly 80% seen once. Sequenced: PBMCs. These receptors were obtained from a man younger than 45 in good health and CMV-seropositive. Each CDR3 is given with its conserved first and last residue. The D gene is left open where the match is weak. Rows may omit the clone size; those that give it use once, few, many or a size class.

J gene: TRBJ1-1; V gene: TRBV4-1; clone size: once; D gene: NA; CDR3 protein: CASSQDREAEAFF; CDR3 DNA: TGCGCCAGCAGCCAAGACAGGGAGGCTGAAGCTTTCTTT
J gene: TRBJ2-7; V gene: TRBV5-4; clone size: NA; D gene: NA; CDR3 protein: CASSLLDTYEQYF; CDR3 DNA: TGTGCCAGCAGCTTGCTCGACACCTACGAGCAGTACTTC
J gene: TRBJ2-2; V gene: TRBV7-9; clone size: NA; D gene: NA; CDR3 protein: CASRSGIPPGELFF; CDR3 DNA: TGTGCCAGCAGATCCGGGATCCCCCCCGGGGAGCTGTTTTTT
J gene: TRBJ2-1; V gene: TRBV29-1; clone size: NA; D gene: TRBD2; CDR3 protein: CSKSGGPYNEQFF; CDR3 DNA: TGCAGCAAAAGCGGGGGGCCCTACAATGAGCAGTTCTTC
J gene: TRBJ1-2; V gene: TRBV6-1; clone size: NA; D gene: TRBD1; CDR3 protein: CASSAYGTGGGYTF; CDR3 DNA: TGTGCCAGCAGTGCGTACGGGACAGGTGGTGGCTACACCTTC
J gene: TRBJ2-5; V gene: TRBV28; clone size: few; D gene: NA; CDR3 protein: CASSFSFQETQYF; CDR3 DNA: TGTGCCAGCAGTTTCTCCTTCCAAGAGACCCAGTACTTC
J gene: TRBJ1-6; V gene: TRBV10-3; clone size: NA; D gene: TRBD1; CDR3 protein: CAISESTGDSPLHF; CDR3 DNA: TGTGCCATCAGTGAGTCGACAGGGGACTCACCCCTCCACTTT
J gene: TRBJ2-2; V gene: TRBV2; clone size: NA; D gene: TRBD2; CDR3 protein: CASSEARASGGPDRELFF; CDR3 DNA: TGTGCCAGCAGTGAAGCGCGGGCTAGCGGGGGGCCGGACAGGGAGCTGTTTTTT
J gene: TRBJ2-7; V gene: TRBV6-1; clone size: NA; D gene: NA; CDR3 protein: CASRTRVNEQYF; CDR3 DNA: TGTGCCAGCCGGACCAGGGTAAACGAGCAGTACTTC
J gene: TRBJ2-2; V gene: TRBV5-1; clone size: few; D gene: NA; CDR3 protein: CASSLVAELNTGELFF; CDR3 DNA: TGCGCCAGCAGCTTGGTAGCGGAATTGAACACCGGGGAGCTGTTTTTT
J gene: TRBJ1-5; V gene: TRBV2; clone size: once; D gene: TRBD1; CDR3 protein: CASSGDSVWQPQHF; CDR3 DNA: TGTGCCAGCAGCGGGGACAGTGTTTGGCAGCCCCAGCATTTT
J gene: TRBJ1-6; V gene: TRBV6-1; clone size: few; D gene: NA; CDR3 protein: CASSQVAGMSTPLHF; CDR3 DNA: TGTGCCAGCAGTCAGGTTGCAGGGATGAGTACACCCCTCCACTTT
J gene: TRBJ1-4; V gene: TRBV6-1; clone size: NA; D gene: TRBD1; CDR3 protein: CASSVRQGTAEKLFF; CDR3 DNA: TGTGCCAGCAGTGTAAGACAGGGGACCGCTGAAAAACTGTTTTTT
J gene: TRBJ1-5; V gene: TRBV4-1; clone size: NA; D gene: TRBD1; CDR3 protein: CASSQVGGKGGQPQHF; CDR3 DNA: TGCGCCAGCAGCCAAGTCGGAGGGAAAGGGGGCCAGCCCCAGCATTTT
J gene: TRBJ1-5; V gene: TRBV19; clone size: few; D gene: NA; CDR3 protein: CASRGALNQPQHF; CDR3 DNA: TGTGCCAGTAGGGGGGCACTCAATCAGCCCCAGCATTTT
J gene: TRBJ1-6; V gene: TRBV2; clone size: once; D gene: TRBD1; CDR3 protein: CASSEWIARDSNSPLHF; CDR3 DNA: TGTGCCAGCAGTGAATGGATCGCCCGGGACAGCAATTCACCCCTCCACTTT
J gene: TRBJ1-5; V gene: TRBV5-4; clone size: NA; D gene: NA; CDR3 protein: CASSIQGQPQHF; CDR3 DNA: TGTGCCAGCAGCATACAGGGCCAGCCCCAGCATTTT
J gene: TRBJ2-7; V gene: TRBV5-1; clone size: once; D gene: NA; CDR3 protein: CASSLKGNEQYF; CDR3 DNA: TGCGCCAGCAGCTTGAAGGGGAACGAGCAGTACTTC
J gene: TRBJ2-5; V gene: TRBV9; clone size: NA; D gene: NA; CDR3 protein: CASSVGGQETQYF; CDR3 DNA: TGTGCCAGCAGCGTAGGGGGCCAGGAGACCCAGTACTTC
J gene: TRBJ2-7; V gene: TRBV6-1; clone size: NA; D gene: NA; CDR3 protein: CASSGARQQYF; CDR3 DNA: TGTGCCAGCAGTGGGGCTCGCCAGCAGTACTTC
J gene: TRBJ2-1; V gene: TRBV11-3; clone size: once; D gene: NA; CDR3 protein: CASGRQNNEQFF; CDR3 DNA: TGTGCCAGCGGGCGACAGAACAATGAGCAGTTCTTC
J gene: TRBJ1-1; V gene: TRBV7-9; clone size: few; D gene: NA; CDR3 protein: CASIGGNTEAFF; CDR3 DNA: TGTGCCAGTATCGGTGGGAACACTGAAGCTTTCTTT